This entry lists 11 T cell receptor beta chains sequenced from one sample in a study of shared clonotypes between healthy human individuals. Sequencing used immunoSEQ multiplex PCR; TCRdb keeps in-frame clones, though not all of them. The sample holds more than 2,000,000 clones, 85% to 95% seen once. Sequences were obtained from naive CD4+ T cells sorted from blood. Subset defined: CD45RA+ positively selected. The receptor source for this set is a man between 18 and 35 years old in good health.

The rearrangement joins TRBV6-1 to TRBJ1-2; 7 positions match TRBD1. CDR1 and CDR2 (germline): MNHNS, SASEGT. The J segment lost 6 bases and the V segment lost 6 bases, leaving 13 bases of the junction unmatched. The CDR3 is 15 residues long. This CDR3 is CASSDRRGLVDGYTF. In DNA form, the CDR3 reads TGTGCCAGCAGCGACAGGAGGGGGCTCGTCGATGGCTACACCTTC.

The chain links TRBV6-1 to TRBJ1-3; D uncertain. The germline CDR1 and CDR2 sequences are MNHNS and SASEGT. V was cut by 4 bases and J by 0 bases, with 7 bases left in between. The CDR3 has 14 amino acids. The CDR3 DNA reads TGTGCCAGCAGTGCCGGCGACTCTGGAAACACCATATATTTT. Residues: CASSAGDSGNTIYF.

V and J are TRBV28 and TRBJ2-5, with TRBD2 identical over 8 bases. Germline-derived CDR1 and CDR2 are MDHEN and SYDVKM. Germline trimming cut 5 bases from V and 3 bases from J; bases unmatched to any gene: 8. CDR3 size: 15 residues. The CDR3, as DNA: TGTGCCAGCAGTCTCCCGGGAGGGGCTAAAGAGACCCAGTACTTC. This encodes CASSLPGGAKETQYF.

The V and J genes are TRBV4-3 and TRBJ1-1, with D unresolved. There are 13 residues in the CDR3. Per the germline V gene, CDR1 is LGHNA and CDR2 is YSLEER. V lost 0 bases, J lost 11 bases, and 13 bases lay in between. Here the CDR3 reads CASSQEDGLGAFF. Here the CDR3 DNA reads TGCGCCAGCAGCCAAGAGGATGGGTTAGGGGCTTTCTTT.

The chain is built from TRBV5-8 and TRBJ1-1; D unresolved. This CDR3 has 13 residues. Germline V gene lookup returns CDR1 SGHTS and CDR2 YDEGEE. V was cut by 5 bases and J by 1 base, with 9 bases left in between. CDR3 in DNA: TGTGCCAGCAGACTCTTTGGGAACACTGAAGCTTTCTTT. It codes for CASRLFGNTEAFF.

The V gene is TRBV30, the J gene TRBJ1-3, with 7 bases lining up with TRBD1. Germline V lookup: CDR1 GTSNPN, CDR2 SVGIG (reference sequence). The CDR3 spans 14 residues. Trimming removed 5 bases from V and 0 bases from J; junction bases left unmatched: 4. CDR3 bases: TGTGCCTGGGCGACAGGGAACTCTGGAAACACCATATATTTT. Protein: CAWATGNSGNTIYF.

V and J are TRBV25-1 and TRBJ2-2; TRBD2 aligns across 10 bases. V shed 2 bases, J shed 3 bases, and the junction held 3 bases outside the gene matches. This CDR3 is 16 amino acids long. Germline lookup yields CDR1 MGHDK and CDR2 SYGVNS. The CDR3 is CASSEMTSGYTGELFF. CDR3 nucleotide sequence: TGTGCCAGCAGTGAAATGACTAGCGGGTACACCGGGGAGCTGTTTTTT.

This rearrangement joins TRBV10-1 to TRBJ2-2; D is unresolved. The V and J ends lost 10 bases and 1 base respectively, with 7 bases between them. CDR3 size: 12 residues. Germline CDR1 and CDR2: WNHNN and SYGVQD (reference sequence). CDR3 protein: CATKGNTGELFF. In nucleotides, the CDR3 is TGCGCCACCAAGGGGAACACCGGGGAGCTGTTTTTT.

This clone was seen more than once but under ten times. The chain carries TRBV15 and TRBJ2-5, with 8 positions matching TRBD2. The J segment lost 5 bases and the V segment lost 5 bases, leaving 13 bases of the junction unmatched. The CDR3 has 16 amino acids. From germline, CDR1 is LNHNV and CDR2 YYDKDF (reference sequence). CDR3 nucleotide sequence: TGTGCCACCAGCGGAGGCCTAGCGGGCTACGTGGAGACCCAGTACTTC. Residues: CATSGGLAGYVETQYF.

This chain connects TRBV5-1 to TRBJ1-1; the D is unclear. The CDR3 extends over 14 amino acids. V was cut by 2 bases and J by 3 bases, with 11 bases left in between. The germline CDR1 and CDR2 sequences are SGHRS and YFSETQ. The CDR3 here is CASSFGGIDTEAFF. The CDR3, as DNA: TGCGCCAGCAGCTTTGGAGGGATTGACACTGAAGCTTTCTTT.

The chain recombines TRBV2 with TRBJ1-5, with 9 bases aligning to TRBD1. This CDR3 region has 15 residues. CDR1 is SNHLY, CDR2 FYNNEI, per germline. V shed 1 base and J 6 bases; nucleotides not matched to a gene: 4. This chain's CDR3 is CASSEETGGRQPQHF. CDR3 nucleotide sequence: TGTGCCAGCAGTGAAGAAACAGGGGGCCGTCAGCCCCAGCATTTT.